A single sample gave rise to the 20 T cell receptor beta chains below, sequenced in a study of resident and recirculating memory T cells in vitiligo. TCRdb's table, derived via immunoSEQ multiplex PCR, lists solely in-frame clones and lacks some. This sample has approximately 69,000 clones, with approximately 91% found just once. Sequencing used blood. The receptors were sampled from a male donor with vitiligo.

The chain is built from TRBV2 and TRBJ1-3; 9 nucleotides line up with TRBD1. This CDR3 is built from 16 residues. CDR1 is SNHLY and CDR2 is FYNNEI in the germline V gene. Trimming removed 8 bases from V and 0 bases from J; junction bases left unmatched: 8. CDR3 sequence reads: CASDRTGASSGNTIYF. CDR3 coding DNA: TGTGCCAGCGATCGGACAGGGGCAAGCTCTGGAAACACCATATATTTT.

V and J are TRBV5-4 and TRBJ2-7; D perhaps matches TRBD1 (6 bases). Trimming removed 4 bases at V and 6 bases at J, with 14 bases between. Germline lookup yields CDR1 SGHNT and CDR2 YYREEE (reference sequence). The CDR3 totals 13 residues. The CDR3 DNA reads as TGTGCCAGCAGCCATCTTAGACAGGCCGAGCAGTACTTC. This translates into CASSHLRQAEQYF.

This chain joins TRBV4-3 and TRBJ2-3; TRBD2 matches at 8 bases. The CDR3 is 15 amino acids. V shed 3 bases, J shed 3 bases, and the junction held 5 bases outside the gene matches. The V gene's germline CDR1 is LGHNA and CDR2 YSLEER. The CDR3 loop reads CASSQKTSDTDTQYF. The CDR3 DNA reads TGCGCCAGCAGCCAGAAGACTAGCGATACAGATACGCAGTATTTT.

The CDR3 region is CASSPTVNQPQHF. The CDR3 bases are TGTGCCAGCAGCCCGACAGTCAATCAGCCCCAGCATTTT. The chain recombines TRBV7-9 with TRBJ1-5; tentatively, D is TRBD1 (5 bases). The CDR3 is 13 amino acids. Germline V CDR1 and CDR2: SEHNR, FQNEAQ (reference sequence). V lost 5 bases, J lost 3 bases, and 8 bases lay in between.

The chain joins TRBV10-3 to TRBJ2-6; D is unclear. The CDR3 loop spans 15 amino acids. The germline CDR1 and CDR2 sequences are ENHRY and SYGVKD. V was clipped by 4 bases and J by 0 bases, with 7 bases between them. Here the CDR3 reads CAISVSRSGANVLTF. In DNA, the CDR3 is TGTGCCATCAGTGTTTCGCGCTCTGGGGCCAACGTCCTGACTTTC.

The V call is TRBV11-2, the J call TRBJ2-7, with 7 nucleotides matching TRBD1. The length of the CDR3 is 13 residues. Germline values: CDR1 SGHAT, CDR2 FQNNGV. Trimming took 5 bases from V and 4 from J; bases not matched to a gene: 5. CDR3 loop: CASSLGTVYEQYF. The DNA for the CDR3 is TGTGCCAGCAGCCTTGGGACAGTTTACGAGCAGTACTTC.

V is TRBV28 and J is TRBJ1-2; D might be TRBD1 (6 bases). CDR3 length: 15 amino acids. Germline V gene sequence: CDR1 MDHEN, CDR2 SYDVKM. The V end was cut by 3 bases, the J end by 2 bases, with 13 bases between. CDR3: CASSFFGQPNYGYTF. The CDR3 DNA sequence: TGTGCCAGCAGTTTCTTCGGACAGCCCAACTATGGCTACACCTTC.

This chain uses TRBV5-1 with TRBJ2-5; 9 bases align to TRBD2. Germline trimming cut 6 bases from V and 0 bases from J; bases unmatched to any gene: 9. Germline CDR1 SGHRS, CDR2 YFSETQ. This CDR3 region has 16 residues. In DNA form, the CDR3 reads TGCGCCAGCAAGGAGCGGGGGGACTCTTACCAAGAGACCCAGTACTTC. Translation: CASKERGDSYQETQYF.

This chain connects TRBV6-1 to TRBJ1-2, with 8 bases that match TRBD1. After removal of 2 bases from V and 1 base from J, the junction contained 3 bases not matched to a gene. Germline V gene data show CDR1 as MNHNS and CDR2 as SASEGT. The CDR3 contains 15 residues. In DNA, the CDR3 is TGTGCCAGCAGTGAACAGGGGGCGCTTAACTATGGCTACACCTTC. Translated: CASSEQGALNYGYTF.

This clone was observed a handful of times. The chain has TRBV7-2 and TRBJ1-2; D possibly corresponds to TRBD1 (5 bases). Trimming removed 0 bases at V and 6 bases at J, with 14 bases between. The CDR3 extends over 15 amino acids. The germline gives CDR1 SGHTA, CDR2 FQGNSA. DNA of the CDR3: TGTGCCAGCAGCTTAGCTATGGGGGGTAGGAATGGCTACACCTTC. This encodes CASSLAMGGRNGYTF.

This chain joins TRBV16 and TRBJ1-2; a weak D match, TRBD1 (5 bases). The V gene lost 2 bases and the J gene lost 0 bases, with 16 bases spanning the gap. CDR3 length equals 17 residues. Germline loops: CDR1 KGHSY, CDR2 FQNENV. CDR3 sequence reads: CASSQNPTGETNYGYTF. In nucleotides, the CDR3 is TGTGCCAGCAGCCAAAACCCGACGGGGGAGACTAACTATGGCTACACCTTC.

The rearrangement uses TRBV9 and TRBJ2-3; 13 bases are shared with TRBD2. The junction had 6 bases not matched to a gene; V was cut back by 4 bases and J by 1 base. CDR1 SGDLS and CDR2 YYNGEE come from the germline V gene. The CDR3 has 17 residues. The CDR3 DNA sequence: TGTGCCAGCAGCAGAGGACTAGCGGGGGCCGGCACAGATACGCAGTATTTT. This encodes CASSRGLAGAGTDTQYF.

This clone was observed once. The chain uses TRBV5-1 and TRBJ2-3; D is ambiguous. Germline V gene lookup returns CDR1 SGHRS and CDR2 YFSETQ. The CDR3 totals 16 residues. With 0 bases removed from V and 2 bases from J, the gap between germline ends came to 13 bases. The CDR3 nucleotides read TGCGCCAGCAGCTTGGGCGGTAGGAGTGACACAGATACGCAGTATTTT. Amino acid sequence: CASSLGGRSDTDTQYF. Looking up the rest from reference TRBV5-1 and TRBJ2-3 gives the full variable domain: KAGVTQTPRYLIKTRGQQVTLSCSPISGHRSVSWYQQTPGQGLQFLFEYFSETQRNKGNFPGRFSGRQFSNSRSEMNVSTLELGDSALYLCASSLGGRSDTDTQYFGPGTRLTVL.

This chain joins TRBV2 and TRBJ2-2; 9 bases are shared with TRBD2. V shed 0 bases and J 6 bases; nucleotides not matched to a gene: 2. Germline V gives CDR1 SNHLY, CDR2 FYNNEI. This CDR3 contains 15 residues. This CDR3 reads CASSEAERGAGELFF. The CDR3 bases are TGTGCCAGCAGTGAAGCAGAGCGGGGGGCCGGGGAGCTGTTTTTT.

This clone was picked up one time. The chain has TRBV5-4 and TRBJ1-1, with TRBD1 identical over 8 bases. V lost 3 bases to trimming and J lost 4 bases; unmatched junction nucleotides: 8. The CDR3 runs to 15 residues. In germline, CDR1 is SGHNT, CDR2 YYREEE (reference sequence). The CDR3 loop reads CASSSWEDRVTEAFF. CDR3 nucleotide sequence: TGTGCCAGCAGCTCGTGGGAGGACAGGGTCACTGAAGCTTTCTTT.

This chain links TRBV6-1 with TRBJ1-6; TRBD1 matches at 7 bases. The ends lost 6 bases at V and 10 bases at J; junction bases unmatched: 9. This CDR3 region has 14 residues. Germline-derived CDR1 and CDR2 are MNHNS and SASEGT. This chain's CDR3 is CASSEAGTASPLHF. The DNA for the CDR3 is TGTGCCAGCAGCGAGGCCGGGACAGCGTCACCCCTCCACTTT.

The chain has TRBV15 and TRBJ2-3; TRBD1 might be the D (6 bases). V was shortened by 0 bases and J by 2 bases, with 12 bases between the two germline ends. The CDR3 runs 16 residues. CDR1 is LNHNV and CDR2 is YYDKDF in the germline V gene (reference sequence). The CDR3 DNA sequence: TGTGCCACCAGCAGAGATCGTGGACAGTTCACAGATACGCAGTATTTT. Encoded protein: CATSRDRGQFTDTQYF.

For this clone: A read error may account for a junction end that differs from germline. CDR3 DNA sequence: TGTGCCAGCAGTTACTACCCAGGTTGGAACGCTGAAGCTTTCTTT. It translates to CASSYYPGWNAEAFF. The V gene is TRBV6-5, the J gene TRBJ1-1; unclear D gene. Looked up from germline, CDR1 is MNHEY and CDR2 is SVGAGI. This CDR3 contains 15 residues.

The genes are TRBV4-2 and TRBJ2-1, with D maybe TRBD2 (6 bases). The CDR3 is 14 amino acids. From germline, CDR1 is LGHNA and CDR2 YNFKEQ. The V end was cut by 0 bases, the J end by 8 bases, with 11 bases between. CDR3 protein: CASSQERGGDEQFF. In DNA, the CDR3 is TGTGCCAGCAGCCAAGAGAGGGGAGGAGATGAGCAGTTCTTC.

The V call is TRBV10-3, the J call TRBJ1-5; D is undetermined. Germline V CDR1 and CDR2: ENHRY, SYGVKD. CDR3 length: 13 residues. V lost 7 bases, J lost 3 bases, and 10 bases lay in between. For the CDR3, the DNA is TGTGCCATCACTCGGGGTCTCAATCAGCCCCAGCATTTT. Translating it yields CAITRGLNQPQHF.